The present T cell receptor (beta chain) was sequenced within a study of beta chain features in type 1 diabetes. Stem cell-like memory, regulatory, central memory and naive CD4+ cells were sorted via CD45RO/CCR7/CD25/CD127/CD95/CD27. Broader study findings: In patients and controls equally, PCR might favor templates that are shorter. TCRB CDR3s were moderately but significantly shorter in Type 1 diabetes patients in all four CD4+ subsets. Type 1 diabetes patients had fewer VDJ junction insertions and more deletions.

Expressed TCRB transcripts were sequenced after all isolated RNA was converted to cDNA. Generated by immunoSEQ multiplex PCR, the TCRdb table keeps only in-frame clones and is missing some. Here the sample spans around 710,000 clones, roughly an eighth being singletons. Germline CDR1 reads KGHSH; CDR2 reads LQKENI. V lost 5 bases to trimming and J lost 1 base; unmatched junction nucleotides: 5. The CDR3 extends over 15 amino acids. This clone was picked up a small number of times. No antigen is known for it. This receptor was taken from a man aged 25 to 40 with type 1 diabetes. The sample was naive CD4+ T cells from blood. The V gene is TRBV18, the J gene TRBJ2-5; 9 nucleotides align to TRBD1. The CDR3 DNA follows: TGTGCCAGCTCAACCCTGACAGGGGGCCAAGAGACCCAGTACTTC. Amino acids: CASSTLTGGQETQYF.